The 22 T cell receptor beta chains reported below all come from one sample, sequenced in a study of glioma-infiltrating T cells after dendritic cell vaccination. The time point here: after dendritic cell vaccination, including at tumor progression/relapse. Here immunoSEQ multiplex PCR was the method, and the copy in TCRdb shows in-frame clones only, minus some. Altogether more than 85,000 clones are present, about 90% being singletons, with the ten largest covering roughly 2.5%. The source was blood, collected after dendritic cell vaccination. These receptors were collected from a human donor with glioblastoma.

This rearrangement joins TRBV9 to TRBJ2-3, with D tentatively TRBD2 (6 bases). The ends were cut back, 0 bases at V and 3 bases at J, with 14 bases in the middle. Per the germline V gene, CDR1 is SGDLS and CDR2 is YYNGEE. The CDR3 covers 16 residues. CDR3 residues: CASSVGSGSGTDTQYF. CDR3 coding DNA: TGTGCCAGCAGCGTAGGATCCGGGAGTGGAACAGATACGCAGTATTTT.

The V call is TRBV5-1, the J call TRBJ2-2, with 8 bases that match TRBD2. V dropped 4 bases and J dropped 4; count of bases not matched to a gene: 9. Germline values: CDR1 SGHRS, CDR2 YFSETQ. The CDR3 is made up of 16 amino acids. The chain's CDR3 is CASSPRSGGPTGELFF. In DNA form, the CDR3 reads TGCGCCAGCAGCCCGAGGAGCGGGGGTCCCACCGGGGAGCTGTTTTTT. Using reference TRBV5-1 and TRBJ2-2 for the parts outside the CDR3, the full variable domain is KAGVTQTPRYLIKTRGQQVTLSCSPISGHRSVSWYQQTPGQGLQFLFEYFSETQRNKGNFPGRFSGRQFSNSRSEMNVSTLELGDSALYLCASSPRSGGPTGELFFGEGSRLTVL.

This chain uses TRBV27 with TRBJ1-2; 9 bases are shared with TRBD1. The CDR3 has 14 residues. V lost 4 bases, J lost 6 bases, and 6 bases stayed unmatched. The germline V gene encodes CDR1 MNHEY and CDR2 SMNVEV (reference sequence). Here the CDR3 reads CASSSPGQGDGYTF. The CDR3 region has the DNA TGTGCCAGCAGTTCGCCGGGACAGGGCGATGGCTACACCTTC.

V and J are TRBV5-8 and TRBJ2-2; D remains unclear. In germline, CDR1 is SGHTS, CDR2 YDEGEE. This CDR3 is built from 13 residues. V was trimmed by 5 bases and J by 2 bases, leaving 7 bases between them. Written as DNA, the CDR3 is TGTGCCAGCAGACAACCCAACACCGGGGAGCTGTTTTTT. Its translation is CASRQPNTGELFF.

The V call is TRBV30, the J call TRBJ2-3, with 7 bases matching TRBD2. V lost 1 base and J lost 0; bases outside the gene matches: 4. This CDR3 contains 15 residues. The germline V gene encodes CDR1 GTSNPN and CDR2 SVGIG (reference sequence). The CDR3 coding sequence is TGTGCCTGGAGTGGGTATAGCGGGAGCACAGATACGCAGTATTTT. The encoded protein is CAWSGYSGSTDTQYF.

This clone appeared once. This chain connects TRBV15 to TRBJ1-4; possible D gene TRBD1, 6 bases. The germline V gene has CDR1 LNHNV and CDR2 YYDKDF (reference sequence). V lost 3 bases and J 7 bases, leaving 9 bases between the germline ends. This CDR3 spans 13 amino acids. The DNA for the CDR3 is TGTGCCACCAGCAGGTTAGGGGGTGAAAAACTGTTTTTT. Protein sequence: CATSRLGGEKLFF.

The chain joins TRBV18 to TRBJ1-1, with a possible D match to TRBD1 (5 bases). V lost 3 bases and J 11 bases, leaving 16 bases between the germline ends. This CDR3 spans 13 amino acids. Germline assignment: CDR1 KGHSH and CDR2 LQKENI. CDR3 loop: CASSPVSLQGAFF. The DNA of the CDR3 is TGTGCCAGCTCACCGGTTTCCCTCCAGGGCGCTTTCTTT.

This clone appeared a single time. This chain links TRBV23-1 with TRBJ1-1, with D unclear. TRBV23-1 is classed as an ORF, of uncertain function. Trimming pared 4 bases from V and 0 bases from J, leaving 12 bases between. There are 15 residues in the CDR3. The CDR3 sequence: CASSPILPMNTEAFF. CDR3 nucleotide sequence: TGCGCCAGCAGTCCGATACTGCCAATGAACACTGAAGCTTTCTTT.

This clone was recorded once. V usage is TRBV7-8 and J usage is TRBJ1-6, with D possibly matching TRBD1 (6 bases). Germline CDR1 and CDR2: SGHVS and FQNEAQ. The CDR3 sequence is 15 residues long. V lost 1 base and J lost 3, with 7 bases in between. The CDR3 sequence is CASSLGRGYNSPLHF. The CDR3 DNA sequence: TGTGCCAGCAGCTTAGGCAGGGGCTATAATTCACCCCTCCACTTT.

The chain employs TRBV2 and TRBJ1-2; 9 nucleotides agree with TRBD1. J was trimmed by 8 bases and V by 5 bases; bases with no gene match: 6. Germline-derived CDR1 and CDR2 are SNHLY and FYNNEI. The CDR3 is 13 residues long. The CDR3 region is CASSKTGGEGYTF. The CDR3 DNA sequence: TGTGCCAGCAGTAAAACAGGGGGCGAGGGCTACACCTTC. Complete variable domain (other parts from reference TRBV2 and TRBJ1-2): EPEVTQTPSHQVTQMGQEVILRCVPISNHLYFYWYRQILGQKVEFLVSFYNNEISEKSEIFDDQFSVERPDGSNFTLKIRSTKLEDSAMYFCASSKTGGEGYTFGSGTRLTVV.

The V gene is TRBV7-8, the J gene TRBJ2-1; maybe TRBD1 (6 bases). V lost 0 bases and J lost 9, with 27 bases in between. Germline V gene sequence: CDR1 SGHVS, CDR2 FQNEAQ. The CDR3 consists of 19 residues. The CDR3 is CASSLAVLLSGGAQGEQFF. In DNA, the CDR3 is TGTGCCAGCAGCTTAGCCGTCCTACTGTCCGGAGGAGCACAGGGTGAGCAGTTCTTC. The variable domain in full, with the rest retrieved from reference TRBV7-8 and TRBJ2-1, is GAGVSQSPRYKVAKRGQDVALRCDPISGHVSLFWYQQALGQGPEFLTYFQNEAQLDKSGLPSDRFFAERPEGSVSTLKIQRTQQEDSAVYLCASSLAVLLSGGAQGEQFFGPGTRLTVL.

V usage is TRBV27 and J usage is TRBJ2-2; tentatively, D is TRBD2 (5 bases). The V gene's germline CDR1 is MNHEY and CDR2 SMNVEV (reference sequence). The CDR3 runs 15 residues. V lost 7 bases to trimming and J lost 3 bases, with 15 bases between them. In DNA form, the CDR3 reads TGTGCCAGCACCCAGAGGGCCTTGGACACCGGGGAGCTGTTTTTT. Protein: CASTQRALDTGELFF.

The chain employs TRBV19 and TRBJ1-1, with a possible D match to TRBD1 (5 bases). The CDR3 is 15 residues long. Germline CDR1 and CDR2: LNHDA and SQIVND (reference sequence). V gave up 3 bases and J gave up 0 bases, with 11 bases separating them. CDR3 sequence: CASSIPHRLNTEAFF. CDR3 DNA sequence: TGTGCCAGTAGTATCCCCCACAGGCTGAACACTGAAGCTTTCTTT.

The chain combines TRBV5-6 with TRBJ2-3; TRBD1 agrees at 8 bases. Germline V lookup: CDR1 SGHDT, CDR2 YYEEEE. CDR3 size: 14 residues. Unmatched junction bases numbered 4, after V lost 4 bases and J lost 3 bases. For the CDR3, the DNA is TGTGCCAGCAGCCCGAACAGGGGGACAGATACGCAGTATTTT. Amino acids: CASSPNRGTDTQYF.

The V gene is TRBV2, the J gene TRBJ2-7; 7 nucleotides align to TRBD1. Germline values: CDR1 SNHLY, CDR2 FYNNEI. The CDR3 extends over 16 amino acids. The V segment lost 2 bases and the J segment 1 base; nucleotides outside the gene matches: 8. CDR3 sequence: CASSEYGPGGSYEQYF. CDR3 nucleotides: TGTGCCAGCAGTGAATACGGGCCAGGGGGTTCCTACGAGCAGTACTTC.

The chain carries TRBV29-1 and TRBJ2-3; 12 bases are a match to TRBD2. There are 14 residues in the CDR3. Losses at the gene ends were 6 bases for V and 8 bases for J; bases not matched to a gene: 9. Germline V gene data show CDR1 as SQVTM and CDR2 as ANQGSEA. The CDR3 DNA is TGCAGCGTGGAACCTAGCGGGGGGGGCTCTACGCAGTATTTT. Its translation is CSVEPSGGGSTQYF.

Regarding this clone: At the DNA level, this CDR3 is encoded by other sequences in the same sample as well. The rearrangement uses TRBV4-1 and TRBJ1-6, with D uncertain. The germline V gene has CDR1 MGHRA and CDR2 YSYEKL. The CDR3 is 15 amino acids. Trimming took 0 bases from V and 10 from J, leaving 13 bases between them. CDR3 sequence (DNA): TGCGCCAGCAGCCAAGATGGTACAGTAAAATCACCCCTCCACTTT. Translation gives CASSQDGTVKSPLHF.

The chain uses TRBV4-2 and TRBJ2-4, with TRBD2 identical over 10 bases. This CDR3 comprises 16 residues. The V gene end was trimmed by 3 bases and the J gene end by 8 bases; junction bases not matched to a gene: 10. Germline assignment: CDR1 LGHNA and CDR2 YNFKEQ. The CDR3 DNA follows: TGTGCCAGCAGCCAGGTTAGCGGGGGGAGGATTGACATTCAGTACTTC. Amino acids: CASSQVSGGRIDIQYF.

The rearrangement uses TRBV4-1 and TRBJ2-1, with TRBD2 matching 9 bases. CDR3 length: 16 residues. Germline assignment: CDR1 MGHRA and CDR2 YSYEKL. Unmatched junction bases numbered 10, after V lost 3 bases and J lost 7 bases. The CDR3 bases are TGCGCCAGCAGCCACCTCCCGAGCGGGGGGTTAAATGAGCAGTTCTTC. It yields the protein CASSHLPSGGLNEQFF.

CDR3 sequence reads: CASSLGQKNTEAFF. The CDR3 DNA sequence: TGTGCCAGCAGCTTGGGACAGAAGAACACTGAAGCTTTCTTT. V and J are TRBV5-8 and TRBJ1-1, with a weak D call TRBD1 (5 bases). The length of the CDR3 is 14 residues. Germline lookup yields CDR1 SGHTS and CDR2 YDEGEE. V was shortened by 0 bases and J by 1 base, with 7 bases between the two germline ends.

The rearrangement uses TRBV6-5 and TRBJ2-7; 9 bases agree with TRBD1. CDR3 length equals 15 residues. CDR1 and CDR2 (germline): MNHEY, SVGAGI. The V segment lost 6 bases and the J segment 1 base; nucleotides outside the gene matches: 7. CDR3 residues: CASREGQGGSYEQYF. The CDR3 nucleotides read TGTGCCAGCAGGGAGGGACAGGGAGGTTCCTACGAGCAGTACTTC.

V gene TRBV11-2 combines with J gene TRBJ1-2, with 10 bases lining up with TRBD1. Germline V lookup: CDR1 SGHAT, CDR2 FQNNGV. Trimming took 5 bases from V and 8 from J; bases not matched to a gene: 11. The CDR3 sequence is 15 residues long. CDR3 sequence (DNA): TGTGCCAGCAGCGGGCCGGGACAGGGGAGAAGGGGCTACACCTTC. Its translation: CASSGPGQGRRGYTF.